The T cell receptor beta chain under discussion was sequenced for a study of blood T cell repertoires in COVID-19. Whole-study context: Whether acute or convalescent, the COVID-19 samples came from the United States, Italy and Spain. T cells, B-cell-depleted T cells, or PBMCs supplied cDNA or gDNA.

CDR3 length: 14 residues. Germline V gene lookup returns CDR1 SGDLS and CDR2 YYNGEE. Trimming took 1 base from V and 1 from J, leaving 7 bases between them. Measured with immunoSEQ multiplex PCR; TCRdb has only the in-frame clones, and not every one. Altogether about 75,000 clones are present, almost 90% being singletons, with the ten largest covering about 2.4%. The chain links TRBV9 to TRBJ2-3; D unresolved. The TCR sequence derives from a human donor in a cohort sampled during active COVID-19. Input material: peripheral blood. CDR3 sequence reads: CASSVRFGTDTQYF. The CDR3 DNA reads as TGTGCCAGCAGCGTACGGTTCGGCACAGATACGCAGTATTTT.